The 11 T cell receptor beta chains presented below share a single source sample, sequenced in a study of beta chain features in type 1 diabetes. Study conclusions and caveats: Moderate yet significant TCRB CDR3 shortening was seen in Type 1 diabetes patients in all four CD4+ subsets.

These receptors lack a known antigen. Expressed TCRB transcripts were sequenced after all isolated RNA was converted to cDNA. The assay was immunoSEQ multiplex PCR, and TCRdb's table has in-frame clones only and misses some. In the table there are about 260,000 clones, about 20% of which are singletons. Sequences were obtained from naive CD4+ T cells from blood. The receptor set was obtained from a woman in her thirties or forties with type 1 diabetes.

V is TRBV10-3 and J is TRBJ1-5; 12 bases line up with TRBD1. This CDR3 is built from 14 residues. V lost 8 bases to trimming and J lost 7 bases; unmatched junction nucleotides: 6. Per the germline V gene, CDR1 is ENHRY and CDR2 is SYGVKD. CDR3 loop: CAIGGTGGRQPQHF. CDR3 nucleotides: TGTGCCATCGGGGGGACAGGGGGCAGACAGCCCCAGCATTTT.

The V call is TRBV25-1, the J call TRBJ1-1; 7 bases map to TRBD1. Trimming removed 8 bases from V and 4 bases from J; junction bases left unmatched: 7. The CDR3 sequence is 13 residues long. The germline gives CDR1 MGHDK, CDR2 SYGVNS. This CDR3 is CASSSTGSTEAFF. In DNA form, the CDR3 reads TGTGCCAGCTCCTCGACAGGGTCCACTGAAGCTTTCTTT.

The rearrangement links TRBV7-2 to TRBJ1-2; D may be TRBD1 (6 bases). The CDR3 totals 14 residues. Trimming removed 5 bases from V and 8 bases from J, with 18 bases in between. Germline CDR1 and CDR2: SGHTA and FQGNSA. In DNA, the CDR3 is TGTGCCAGCAGCCCCTGGGGGGGCTATGAAGGCTACACCTTC. Amino acids: CASSPWGGYEGYTF.

The V and J genes are TRBV29-1 and TRBJ1-2; 11 bases map to TRBD1. V gave up 4 bases and J gave up 4 bases; unmatched junction bases: 2. CDR3 size: 13 residues. Looked up from germline, CDR1 is SQVTM and CDR2 is ANQGSEA. This CDR3 is CSVGTGGLYGYTF. The CDR3 bases are TGCAGCGTTGGGACAGGGGGCCTCTATGGCTACACCTTC. Full variable domain (missing parts from reference TRBV29-1 and TRBJ1-2): SAVISQKPSRDICQRGTSLTIQCQVDSQVTMMFWYRQQPGQSLTLIATANQGSEATYESGFVIDKFPISRPNLTFSTLTVSNMSPEDSSIYLCSVGTGGLYGYTFGSGTRLTVV.

The chain uses TRBV11-2 and TRBJ2-1; 9 bases line up with TRBD2. Losses at the gene ends were 2 bases for V and 6 bases for J; bases not matched to a gene: 5. The CDR3 totals 15 residues. Per germline, CDR1 SGHAT and CDR2 FQNNGV. Written as DNA, the CDR3 is TGTGCCAGCAGCTTACGGCTAGCGGGACCCAATGAGCAGTTCTTC. Its translation: CASSLRLAGPNEQFF.

This chain connects TRBV7-2 to TRBJ2-3; no clear D gene. V was trimmed by 3 bases and J by 1 base, leaving 8 bases between them. Germline CDR1 reads SGHTA; CDR2 reads FQGNSA. CDR3 length: 14 residues. The CDR3 coding sequence is TGTGCCAGCAGCTTGGCTCGGGGCACAGATACGCAGTATTTT. The encoded protein is CASSLARGTDTQYF.

The rearrangement uses TRBV25-1 and TRBJ2-7, with 8 bases identical to TRBD1. Germline CDR1 is MGHDK and CDR2 is SYGVNS. The CDR3 is made up of 15 amino acids. V shed 1 base, J shed 5 bases, and the junction held 7 bases outside the gene matches. CDR3 DNA sequence: TGTGCCAGCAGTGAATGGCCTCAGGGGGCGAACGAGCAGTACTTC. Translated: CASSEWPQGANEQYF.

This clone was recorded a few times. The chain is built from TRBV7-2 and TRBJ1-2; D gene ambiguous. Germline loops: CDR1 SGHTA, CDR2 FQGNSA. The ends were cut back, 5 bases at V and 8 bases at J, with 6 bases in the middle. The CDR3 contains 10 residues. The CDR3 sequence: CASSEGGYTF. DNA for the CDR3: TGTGCCAGCAGCGAGGGAGGCTACACCTTC. The full variable domain, in which reference TRBV7-2 and TRBJ1-2 provide the parts outside the CDR3, is GAGVSQSPSNKVTEKGKDVELRCDPISGHTALYWYRQSLGQGLEFLIYFQGNSAPDKSGLPSDRFSAERTGGSVSTLTIQRTQQEDSAVYLCASSEGGYTFGSGTRLTVV.

This clone appeared a few times. The chain links TRBV15 to TRBJ2-7; 7 nucleotides agree with TRBD1. Looked up from germline, CDR1 is LNHNV and CDR2 is YYDKDF (reference sequence). CDR3 size: 13 residues. The V and J ends lost 7 bases and 7 bases, in that order; junction bases with no gene match: 10. CDR3 protein: CATTPQGPGEQYF. The CDR3 region has the DNA TGTGCCACCACCCCACAGGGGCCGGGAGAGCAGTACTTC.

The J gene is TRBJ2-7, the V gene TRBV28; tentative D call: TRBD1 (6 bases). This CDR3 comprises 15 residues. V was trimmed by 5 bases and J by 2 bases, leaving 16 bases between them. Germline V lookup: CDR1 MDHEN, CDR2 SYDVKM. Here the CDR3 reads CASSPPGVKAYEQYF. The DNA for the CDR3 is TGTGCCAGCAGTCCCCCAGGGGTCAAGGCCTACGAGCAGTACTTC.

This clone was observed a few times. The chain carries TRBV9 and TRBJ1-2; D perhaps matches TRBD1 (5 bases). V shed 7 bases and J shed 0 bases, with 7 bases lying between them. The CDR3 runs to 12 residues. The V gene's germline CDR1 is SGDLS and CDR2 YYNGEE. The CDR3 sequence is CASSGTNYGYTF. In DNA, the CDR3 is TGTGCCAGCTCAGGGACTAACTATGGCTACACCTTC.